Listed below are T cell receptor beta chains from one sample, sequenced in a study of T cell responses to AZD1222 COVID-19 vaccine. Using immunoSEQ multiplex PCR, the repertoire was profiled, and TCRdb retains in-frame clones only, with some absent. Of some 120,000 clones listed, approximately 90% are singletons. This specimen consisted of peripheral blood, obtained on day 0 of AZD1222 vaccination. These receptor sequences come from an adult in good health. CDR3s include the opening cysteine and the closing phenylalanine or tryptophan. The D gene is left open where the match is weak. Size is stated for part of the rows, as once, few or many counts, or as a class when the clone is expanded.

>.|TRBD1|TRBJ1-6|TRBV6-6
TGTGCCAGCAGTCCCGGGACAGGGGGCTTTAGGAATTCACCCCTCCACTTT
CASSPGTGGFRNSPLHF
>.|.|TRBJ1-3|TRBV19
TGTGCCAGTGCCTACCTCCGCAGGACCCACTTGCCCGGAAACACCATATATTTT
CASAYLRRTHLPGNTIYF
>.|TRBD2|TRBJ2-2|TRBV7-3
TGTGCCAGCAGCTTACTTAGCGGGATAACCGGGGAGCTGTTTTTT
CASSLLSGITGELFF
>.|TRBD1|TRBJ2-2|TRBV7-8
TGTGCCAGCAGCTTAGTGGGGACAGGGAACACCGGGGAGCTGTTTTTT
CASSLVGTGNTGELFF
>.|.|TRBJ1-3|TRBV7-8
TGTGCCAGCAGCTCCCACTCTGGAAACACCATATATTTT
CASSSHSGNTIYF
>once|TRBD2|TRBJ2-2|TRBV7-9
TGTGCCAGCAGCCACCGCCCAAAACTAGCGGGAGGTATCACCGGGGAGCTGTTTTTT
CASSHRPKLAGGITGELFF
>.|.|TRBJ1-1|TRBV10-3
TGTGCCATCAGTGAAGAAACAGGAGCTGAAGCTTTCTTT
CAISEETGAEAFF
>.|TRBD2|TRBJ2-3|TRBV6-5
TGTGCCAGCAGTTACCGATGGACTAGCAGAACAGATACGCAGTATTTT
CASSYRWTSRTDTQYF
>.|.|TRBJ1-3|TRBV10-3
TGTGCCATCAGCGCCGGGAGCTCTGGAAACACCATATATTTT
CAISAGSSGNTIYF
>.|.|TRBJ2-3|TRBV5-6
TGTGCCAGCAGCTGGGCTCGGGGGGCGCGTGAAGATACGCAGTATTTT
CASSWARGAREDTQYF
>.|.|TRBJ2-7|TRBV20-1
TGCTCTTACTCCTCGGACGAGCAGTACTTC
CSYSSDEQYF
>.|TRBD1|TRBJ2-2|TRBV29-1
TGCAGCGCTGGGACAGGGGTCACCGGGGAGCTGTTTTTT
CSAGTGVTGELFF
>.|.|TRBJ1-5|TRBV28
TGTGCCAGCAGTTTATACGCGTTTCAGCCCCAGCATTTT
CASSLYAFQPQHF
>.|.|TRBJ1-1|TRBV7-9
TGTGCCAGCAGCTTAGGACATCCGAACACTGAAGCTTTCTTT
CASSLGHPNTEAFF
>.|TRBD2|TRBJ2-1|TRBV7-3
TGTGCCAGCAGGAGTAGCGGGAGGGACAATGAGCAGTTCTTC
CASRSSGRDNEQFF
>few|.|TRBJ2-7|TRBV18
TGTGCCAGCTCACCAGGCAGACTCTACGAGCAGTACTTC
CASSPGRLYEQYF